This T cell receptor (beta chain) appears in the sequencing data of a study of blood T cell repertoires in COVID-19. For the study at large: Spain, Italy and the United States supplied samples that represented acute and convalescent COVID-19. In each case, the material was cDNA or gDNA derived from T cells, B-cell-depleted T cells, or PBMCs.

In the source study's methods: How many nucleated cells were present was estimated from reference gene primer amplification. Only in-frame clones appear in the TCRdb table, and some are missing; sequencing was by immunoSEQ multiplex PCR. For V, J and clone size, that table is used; D and trimming come from the DNA. Here the sample spans tens of thousands of clones, more than 75% being singletons. Trimming removed 5 bases from V and 0 bases from J, with 9 bases in between. Germline V gene data show CDR1 as LNHDA and CDR2 as SQIVND (reference sequence). The CDR3 runs to 14 residues. Sequencing was done on a sample of peripheral blood. This TCR was recovered from an elderly woman with acute or convalescent COVID-19. The chain couples TRBV19 to TRBJ2-3; the D is unclear. The CDR3 loop is CASSGLSSTDTQYF. In DNA form, the CDR3 reads TGTGCCAGTAGTGGGCTTTCTAGCACAGATACGCAGTATTTT.